This TCR beta chain was sequenced for a study of blood T cell repertoires in COVID-19. Study-wide context: Some COVID-19 samples were acute and others convalescent; all came from the United States, Italy and Spain. PBMCs, B-cell-depleted T cells, or T cells provided the cDNA or gDNA that made up the material.

Authors' data handling: Amplification of reference gene primers provided the estimated nucleated cell counts. Libraries were prepared by immunoSEQ multiplex PCR; TCRdb keeps only in-frame clonotypes and omits some of them. That table supplies the V and J calls and clone size; D and trimming were determined from the DNA. The table records about 160,000 clones, roughly 93% of them present only once. The CDR3 runs to 15 residues. Germline loops: CDR1 SEHNR, CDR2 FQNEAQ (reference sequence). Trimming removed 5 bases from V and 3 bases from J; junction bases left unmatched: 5. The source of this sequence is a man between 18 and 35 years old with acute or convalescent COVID-19. The chain couples TRBV7-9 to TRBJ1-4; TRBD1 matches 8 bases. Sequenced sample: peripheral blood. The CDR3 coding sequence is TGTGCCAGCAGCCCCTCGGGACAGGCTAATGAAAAACTGTTTTTT. Its translation: CASSPSGQANEKLFF.